This entry lists 20 T cell receptor beta chains sequenced from one sample in a study of cytomegalovirus exposure and HLA in healthy donors. Amplification used 60 Vbeta primers and 13 Jbeta primers. Sequencing was performed with immunoSEQ multiplex PCR; in TCRdb, only in-frame clones are kept and a portion is missing. The sample has 130,000 to 150,000 clones, around 72% seen once. The sequenced sample consisted of PBMCs. The source of these receptors is a woman aged 40 to 50 in good health and CMV-seronegative.

This sequence joins TRBV5-4 and TRBJ2-4; 7 bases line up with TRBD2. CDR3 length: 11 residues. Germline lookup yields CDR1 SGHNT and CDR2 YYREEE (reference sequence). Unmatched junction bases numbered 0, after V lost 4 bases and J lost 8 bases. The DNA for the CDR3 is TGTGCCAGCAGCCGGGGGGACATTCAGTACTTC. Protein: CASSRGDIQYF.

This clone was recorded only once. The gene calls are TRBV9 and TRBJ2-3; the match to TRBD1 covers 9 bases. The germline CDR1 and CDR2 sequences are SGDLS and YYNGEE. CDR3 length: 17 amino acids. V lost 4 bases and J lost 6; bases outside the gene matches: 15. The CDR3 bases are TGTGCCAGCAGCCCCCGTGGGGGGTGGGGGACAGGGGATACGCAGTATTTT. Protein: CASSPRGGWGTGDTQYF.

The CDR3 DNA is TGTGCCAGTAGTATCCACTTCGCGAACACCGGGGAGCTGTTTTTT. It encodes CASSIHFANTGELFF. The chain uses TRBV19 and TRBJ2-2; D uncertain. The length of the CDR3 is 15 residues. Trimming removed 3 bases from V and 0 bases from J, with 8 bases in between. Germline V CDR1 and CDR2: LNHDA, SQIVND (reference sequence).

The chain couples TRBV4-2 to TRBJ2-5; possibly TRBD2 for D (5 bases). Trimming stripped 1 base from V and 0 bases from J, with 15 bases between. This CDR3 comprises 17 residues. CDR1 and CDR2 from the germline V gene are LGHNA and YNFKEQ. CDR3 protein: CASSQGSASSYQETQYF. The CDR3 DNA is TGTGCCAGCAGCCAAGGTTCCGCTAGCAGCTACCAAGAGACCCAGTACTTC.

The rearrangement uses TRBV6-5 and TRBJ2-3; D possibly corresponds to TRBD2 (5 bases). This CDR3 contains 13 residues. Germline CDR1 reads MNHEY; CDR2 reads SVGAGI. The germline V and J ends were trimmed by 2 bases and 9 bases, with 12 bases remaining between them. Here the CDR3 reads CASSYPPPGTQYF. The CDR3 DNA sequence: TGTGCCAGCAGTTACCCCCCGCCGGGGACGCAGTATTTT.

This chain links TRBV6-5 with TRBJ2-5; weak D call: TRBD1 (5 bases). The CDR3 spans 14 residues. V was clipped by 2 bases and J by 3 bases, with 10 bases between them. CDR1 MNHEY and CDR2 SVGAGI come from the germline V gene. DNA of the CDR3: TGTGCCAGCAGTTACCCAGACAGAGAAGAGACCCAGTACTTC. Encoded protein: CASSYPDREETQYF.

The chain carries TRBV4-2 and TRBJ1-2; 10 nucleotides align to TRBD1. V gave up 0 bases and J gave up 5 bases; unmatched junction bases: 3. CDR1 and CDR2 from the germline V gene are LGHNA and YNFKEQ. The CDR3 has 15 residues. In DNA form, the CDR3 reads TGTGCCAGCAGCCAAGAACCGGGACAGGGGTATGGCTACACCTTC. Protein: CASSQEPGQGYGYTF.

The J gene is TRBJ2-2, the V gene TRBV18; 8 bases fit TRBD2. V was pared by 3 bases and J by 4 bases, with 7 bases of the junction left unmatched. Per germline, CDR1 KGHSH and CDR2 LQKENI. The CDR3 spans 16 residues. CDR3 amino acids: CASSPQGLGVTGELFF. The CDR3 DNA follows: TGTGCCAGCTCACCCCAGGGACTAGGGGTCACCGGGGAGCTGTTTTTT.

The chain has TRBV6-1 and TRBJ1-2; 11 bases agree with TRBD1. V lost 4 bases, J lost 4 bases, and 2 bases stayed unmatched. CDR1 MNHNS and CDR2 SASEGT come from the germline V gene. CDR3 length: 14 amino acids. The CDR3 coding sequence is TGTGCCAGCAGTGGGACAGGGGGCTTCTATGGCTACACCTTC. Its protein product is CASSGTGGFYGYTF.

The chain employs TRBV7-8 and TRBJ1-2, with 11 bases identical to TRBD1. In germline, CDR1 is SGHVS, CDR2 FQNEAQ. The CDR3 has 15 amino acids. J lost 6 bases, V lost 1 base, and 4 bases had no gene match. The CDR3 DNA follows: TGTGCCAGCAGCTTAGTGAGGACAGGGGGCAATGGCTACACCTTC. It is translated as CASSLVRTGGNGYTF.

This chain connects TRBV18 to TRBJ1-5; D is possibly TRBD1 (5 bases). From germline, CDR1 is KGHSH and CDR2 LQKENI. The CDR3 sequence is 13 residues long. V lost 6 bases to trimming and J lost 6 bases, with 12 bases between them. In nucleotides, the CDR3 is TGTGCCAGCTCCACGGGGGGGTTTCAGCCCCAGCATTTT. The encoded protein is CASSTGGFQPQHF.

This clone was counted between two and nine times. The genes are TRBV9 and TRBJ2-3, with 10 bases lining up with TRBD2. This CDR3 comprises 15 residues. Germline CDR1 SGDLS, CDR2 YYNGEE. V lost 3 bases, J lost 0 bases, and 1 base stayed unmatched. This CDR3 reads CASSASGGSTDTQYF. Written as DNA, the CDR3 is TGTGCCAGCAGCGCTAGCGGGGGAAGCACAGATACGCAGTATTTT. Supplemented by reference TRBV9 and TRBJ2-3, the full variable domain reads DSGVTQTPKHLITATGQRVTLRCSPRSGDLSVYWYQQSLDQGLQFLIQYYNGEERAKGNILERFSAQQFPDLHSELNLSSLELGDSALYFCASSASGGSTDTQYFGPGTRLTVL.

The chain uses TRBV5-1 and TRBJ1-2; D not certain. V lost 0 bases and J 4 bases, leaving 13 bases between the germline ends. The germline V gene has CDR1 SGHRS and CDR2 YFSETQ. The CDR3 loop spans 15 amino acids. Written as DNA, the CDR3 is TGCGCCAGCAGCTTGGACGCAAATATGGCCTATGGCTACACCTTC. Its protein product is CASSLDANMAYGYTF.

The chain has TRBV7-9 and TRBJ1-2; D is perhaps TRBD1 (5 bases). Trimming pared 3 bases from V and 8 bases from J, leaving 13 bases between. CDR3 length equals 13 residues. Germline assignment: CDR1 SEHNR and CDR2 FQNEAQ (reference sequence). The CDR3 region is CASSLRQGRGYTF. CDR3 sequence (DNA): TGTGCCAGCAGCTTGCGGCAGGGAAGAGGCTACACCTTC.

This clone has more than one count but fewer than ten. The gene calls are TRBV5-6 and TRBJ2-7; TRBD2 might be the D (5 bases). This CDR3 has 15 residues. Germline CDR1 SGHDT, CDR2 YYEEEE. Trimming took off 4 bases at V and 0 bases at J, with 14 bases between the two ends. CDR3 DNA sequence: TGTGCCAGCAGCCTCCTAGGGAGCACCTCCTACGAGCAGTACGTC. This sequence encodes CASSLLGSTSYEQYV.

The CDR3: CSVDSLYEAFF. In DNA form, the CDR3 reads TGCAGCGTTGACAGTCTTTATGAAGCTTTCTTT. The chain joins TRBV29-1 to TRBJ1-1; D not resolved. Germline assignment: CDR1 SQVTM and CDR2 ANQGSEA. Between the trimmed V and J ends, which lost 3 bases and 7 bases, there was a span of 9 bases. The CDR3 length is 11 residues.

This clone was counted a few times. This chain joins TRBV5-6 and TRBJ2-2; D unresolved. Trimming stripped 2 bases from V and 2 bases from J, with 10 bases between. CDR1 and CDR2 (germline): SGHDT, YYEEEE. CDR3 length: 15 residues. The CDR3 spells CASSFLPTNTGELFF. The DNA for the CDR3 is TGTGCCAGCAGCTTTTTGCCTACCAACACCGGGGAGCTGTTTTTT. Combining the CDR3 with reference TRBV5-6 and TRBJ2-2 gives the whole variable domain DAGVTQSPTHLIKTRGQQVTLRCSPKSGHDTVSWYQQALGQGPQFIFQYYEEEERQRGNFPDRFSGHQFPNYSSELNVNALLLGDSALYLCASSFLPTNTGELFFGEGSRLTVL.

The chain joins TRBV7-9 to TRBJ2-5; 8 bases match TRBD1. V trimming: 5 bases; J trimming: 1 base; junction bases outside the gene matches: 3. The CDR3 runs to 14 residues. CDR1 is SEHNR, CDR2 FQNEAQ, per germline (reference sequence). This CDR3 is CASSLTGGQETQYF. DNA of the CDR3: TGTGCCAGCAGCCTTACAGGGGGCCAAGAGACCCAGTACTTC.

Many counts were recorded for this clone. J is TRBJ1-4 and V is TRBV13, with 10 positions matching TRBD1. The V and J ends lost 5 bases and 8 bases, in that order; junction bases with no gene match: 8. CDR1 PRHDT and CDR2 FYEKMQ come from the germline V gene (reference sequence). CDR3 length: 15 residues. The CDR3 coding sequence is TGTGCCAGCAGCACGAGACAGGGGGCTAGAGAAAAACTGTTTTTT. Its protein product is CASSTRQGAREKLFF.

The chain couples TRBV18 to TRBJ1-1; D is ambiguous. V was trimmed by 0 bases and J by 6 bases, leaving 5 bases between them. CDR3 length equals 12 residues. Germline CDR1 KGHSH, CDR2 LQKENI. CDR3 DNA: TGTGCCAGCTCACCACCGGTAGCTGAAGCTTTCTTT. Protein product: CASSPPVAEAFF.